A selection of T cell receptor beta chains follows, all from one sample in a study of T cell repertoires in cytomegalovirus infection. TCRdb redid the calling of the reads with MiXCR, one entry per CDR3 protein. The sample contains fewer than 850,000 distinct CDR3 sequences, about 29% of which appear only once. Their antigens are not known. This specimen consisted of cultured CD8+ T cells from PBMCs, obtained from culture after CMV antigen stimulation. The receptors here all came from a human donor in good health (CMV status not recorded). Some clones in this sample may be carry-over from other donors' samples. Each CDR3 is given without its conserved first and last residue.

v_call: TRBV4-2; j_call: TRBJ2-1; cdr3_aa: ASSQGEGLVTNEQF
v_call: TRBV19; j_call: TRBJ1-2; cdr3_aa: ASTGGTNYGYT
v_call: TRBV11-2; j_call: TRBJ2-6; cdr3_aa: ASSPWDSSNSGANVLT
v_call: TRBV9; j_call: TRBJ1-1; cdr3_aa: ASSVRGGRNTEAF
v_call: TRBV7-6; j_call: TRBJ2-2; cdr3_aa: ASTDRGTGELF
v_call: TRBV19; j_call: TRBJ1-5; cdr3_aa: ASSIVGTQPQH
v_call: TRBV20-1; j_call: TRBJ1-1; cdr3_aa: SAPGLNTEAF
v_call: TRBV14; j_call: TRBJ1-1; cdr3_aa: ASSLNRGGLNTEAF
v_call: TRBV10-3; j_call: TRBJ2-1; cdr3_aa: AISDPGQGWTSGGPSNEQF
v_call: TRBV7-8; j_call: TRBJ2-3; cdr3_aa: ASSPWTSGGELTDTQY
v_call: TRBV28; j_call: TRBJ2-5; cdr3_aa: ASSFTGATLY
v_call: TRBV29-1; j_call: TRBJ1-2; cdr3_aa: SVRWGGAYGYT
v_call: TRBV10-3; j_call: TRBJ1-2; cdr3_aa: AIRRGVDSNYGYT
v_call: TRBV7-6; j_call: TRBJ1-1; cdr3_aa: ASSYRVPMNTEAF
v_call: TRBV7-8; j_call: TRBJ1-4; cdr3_aa: ASSVRDSRNEKLF
v_call: TRBV10-3; j_call: TRBJ2-1; cdr3_aa: AIRDREGYNEQF
v_call: TRBV7-6; j_call: TRBJ2-1; cdr3_aa: ASSPRSRQF
v_call: TRBV19; j_call: TRBJ2-4; cdr3_aa: ASSTGYLNAKNIQY
v_call: TRBV10-3; j_call: TRBJ2-7; cdr3_aa: AISDRGGDEQY
v_call: TRBV27; j_call: TRBJ2-2; cdr3_aa: ASSFWNGGELF
v_call: TRBV19; j_call: TRBJ1-1; cdr3_aa: ASSIKRGGNTEAF
v_call: TRBV29-1; j_call: TRBJ1-2; cdr3_aa: SGWTGGGSEGYT
v_call: TRBV5-4; j_call: TRBJ2-1; cdr3_aa: ASSFGQGADDEQF
v_call: TRBV7-2; j_call: TRBJ1-1; cdr3_aa: ASSSPGTRTEAF
v_call: TRBV14; j_call: TRBJ2-1; cdr3_aa: ASSQDQADNEQF
v_call: TRBV19; j_call: TRBJ1-1; cdr3_aa: ASRWTGKSEAF
v_call: TRBV5-5; j_call: TRBJ2-1; cdr3_aa: ASSRRYLGVEQF